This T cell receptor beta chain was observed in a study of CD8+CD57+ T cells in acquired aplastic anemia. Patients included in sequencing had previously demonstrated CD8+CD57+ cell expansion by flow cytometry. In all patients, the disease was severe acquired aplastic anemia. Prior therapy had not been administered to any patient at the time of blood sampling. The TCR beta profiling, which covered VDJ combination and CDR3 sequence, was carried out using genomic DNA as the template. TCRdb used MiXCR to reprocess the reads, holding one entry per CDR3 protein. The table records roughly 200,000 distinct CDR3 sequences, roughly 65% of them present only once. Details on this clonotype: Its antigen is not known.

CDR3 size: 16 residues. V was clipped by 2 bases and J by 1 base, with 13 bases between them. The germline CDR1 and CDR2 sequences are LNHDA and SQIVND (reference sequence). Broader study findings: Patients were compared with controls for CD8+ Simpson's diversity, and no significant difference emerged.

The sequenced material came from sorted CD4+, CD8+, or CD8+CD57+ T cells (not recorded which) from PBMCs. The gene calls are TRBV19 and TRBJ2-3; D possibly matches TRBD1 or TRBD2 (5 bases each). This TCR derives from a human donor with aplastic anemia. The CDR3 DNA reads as TGTGCCAGTAGTATAAGGTCGGGACGGGGCACAGATACGCAGTATTTT. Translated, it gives CASSIRSGRGTDTQYF. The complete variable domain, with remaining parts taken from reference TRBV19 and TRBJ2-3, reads DGGITQSPKYLFRKEGQNVTLSCEQNLNHDAMYWYRQDPGQGLRLIYYSQIVNDFQKGDIAEGYSVSREKKESFPLTVTSAQKNPTAFYLCASSIRSGRGTDTQYFGPGTRLTVL.